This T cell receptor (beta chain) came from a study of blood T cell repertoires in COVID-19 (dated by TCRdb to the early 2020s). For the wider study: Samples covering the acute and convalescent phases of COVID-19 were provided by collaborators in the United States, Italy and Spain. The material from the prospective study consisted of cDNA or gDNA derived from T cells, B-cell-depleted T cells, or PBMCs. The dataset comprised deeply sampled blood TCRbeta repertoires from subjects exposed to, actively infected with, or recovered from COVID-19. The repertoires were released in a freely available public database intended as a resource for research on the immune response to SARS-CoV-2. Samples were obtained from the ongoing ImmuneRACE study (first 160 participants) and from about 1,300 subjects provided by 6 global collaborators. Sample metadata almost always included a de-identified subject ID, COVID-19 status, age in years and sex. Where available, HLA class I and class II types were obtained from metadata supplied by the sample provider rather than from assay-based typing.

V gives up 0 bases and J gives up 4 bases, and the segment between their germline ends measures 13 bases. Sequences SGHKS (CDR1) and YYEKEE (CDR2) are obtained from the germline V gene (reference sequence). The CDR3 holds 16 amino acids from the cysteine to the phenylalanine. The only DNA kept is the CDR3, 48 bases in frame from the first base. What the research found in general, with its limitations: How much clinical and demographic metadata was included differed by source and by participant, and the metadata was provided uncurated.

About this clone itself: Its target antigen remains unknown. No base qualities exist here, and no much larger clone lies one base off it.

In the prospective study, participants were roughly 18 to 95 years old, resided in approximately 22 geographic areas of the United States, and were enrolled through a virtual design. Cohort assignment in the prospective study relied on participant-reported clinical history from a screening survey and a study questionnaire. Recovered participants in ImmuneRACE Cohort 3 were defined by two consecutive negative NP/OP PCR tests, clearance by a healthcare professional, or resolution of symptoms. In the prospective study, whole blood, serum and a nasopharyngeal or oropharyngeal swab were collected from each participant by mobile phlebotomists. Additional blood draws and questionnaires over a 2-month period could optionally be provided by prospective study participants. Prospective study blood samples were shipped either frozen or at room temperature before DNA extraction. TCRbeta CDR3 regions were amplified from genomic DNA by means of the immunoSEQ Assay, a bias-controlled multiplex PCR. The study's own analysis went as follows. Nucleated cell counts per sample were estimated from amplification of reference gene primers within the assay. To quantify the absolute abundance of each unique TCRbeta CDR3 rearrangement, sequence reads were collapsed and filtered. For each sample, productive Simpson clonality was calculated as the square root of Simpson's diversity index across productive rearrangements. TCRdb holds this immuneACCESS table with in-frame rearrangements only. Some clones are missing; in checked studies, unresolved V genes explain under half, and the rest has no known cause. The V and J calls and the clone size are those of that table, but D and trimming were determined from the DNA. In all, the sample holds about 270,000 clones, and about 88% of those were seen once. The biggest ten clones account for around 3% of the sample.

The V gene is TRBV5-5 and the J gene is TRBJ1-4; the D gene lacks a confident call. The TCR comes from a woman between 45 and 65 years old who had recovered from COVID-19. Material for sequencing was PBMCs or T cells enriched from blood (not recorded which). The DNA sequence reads TGTGCCAGCAGCTTGGCCCCTACCGCCAATAATGAAAAACTGTTTTTT. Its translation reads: CASSLAPTANNEKLFF.